This T cell receptor (beta chain) stems from a study of blood T cell repertoires in COVID-19. The overall study: Acute and convalescent COVID-19 specimens originated in the United States, Italy and Spain.

Participants came from around 25 US areas, aged about 18 to 89 years. Trimming shortened V by 5 bases and J by 4 bases, and 13 bases separated the two germline ends. This CDR3 has 14 residues. The V gene's germline CDR1 is SGHAT and CDR2 FQNNGV. Original methodology: Reference gene primers were amplified, and this amplification served to estimate nucleated cell counts. The method was immunoSEQ multiplex PCR; TCRdb's version includes in-frame clones alone and lacks a portion of them. For V, J and clone size, that table is used; D and trimming come from the DNA. The sample includes 190,000 or so clones, about 90% of them seen just once.

The TCR sequence derives from a young man who had recovered from COVID-19. Sample: PBMCs or T cells enriched from blood (not recorded which). The chain has TRBV11-2 and TRBJ2-3, with D unresolved. The CDR3 nucleotides read TGTGCCAGCAGCCCCTATCGGTCCGCAGATACGCAGTATTTT. It codes for CASSPYRSADTQYF.